The TCR beta chain described here comes from a study of shared clonotypes between healthy human individuals. Study-level results: The represented genetic and exposure-history diversity was limited by the small number of donors.

Concerning this clone itself: Its antigen is currently unknown.

Authors' methods: Filtering differed for immunoSEQ, which gave only junction sequences without quality scores. Using immunoSEQ multiplex PCR, the repertoire was profiled, and TCRdb retains in-frame clones only, with some absent. V and J calls and clone size are those listed in that table; D and trimming were worked out from the DNA. The sample holds roughly 2.5 million clones; approximately 94% are singletons and the top ten take about 0.13%. V gave up 4 bases and J gave up 5 bases, with 13 bases separating them. This CDR3 comprises 13 residues. CDR1 is SGDLS, CDR2 YYNGEE, per germline. The chain couples TRBV9 to TRBJ2-7; D not resolved. This clonotype originated in a man between 18 and 35 years old in good health. Sequenced sample: naive CD4+ T cells sorted from blood. Stated subset: CD45RA+ positively selected. The CDR3 reads CASSPLSGNEQYF. In nucleotides, the CDR3 is TGTGCCAGCAGCCCACTCAGTGGAAACGAGCAGTACTTC. The full variable domain, with the rest looked up from reference TRBV9 and TRBJ2-7, is DSGVTQTPKHLITATGQRVTLRCSPRSGDLSVYWYQQSLDQGLQFLIQYYNGEERAKGNILERFSAQQFPDLHSELNLSSLELGDSALYFCASSPLSGNEQYFGPGTRLTVT.